This T cell receptor beta chain originates from a study of blood T cells in healthy people across ages. Then a second PCR, running roughly 7 to 11 cycles, was carried out with a sample-barcoded 5' primer and a J-beta primer mix. Each CDR3 protein gets one entry after TCRdb re-called the 5' RACE reads with MiXCR. Found here are hundreds of thousands of distinct CDR3 sequences, 21% of them singletons; the top ten hold roughly 3.6%. CDR3 length equals 16 residues. Trimming cost V 5 bases and J 5 bases; bases outside gene matches: 10. Germline values: CDR1 KGHDR, CDR2 SFDVKD. The sequence came from a man in his 70s in good health. The specimen sequenced was blood. This rearrangement joins TRBV24-1 to TRBJ2-2, with 7 bases fitting TRBD1. The CDR3, as DNA: TGTGCCACCAGTGCCCAGACAGGGTCTCGGACCGGGGAGCTGTTTTTT. This sequence encodes CATSAQTGSRTGELFF.